This T cell receptor (beta chain) is from a study of blood T cell repertoires in COVID-19. For the study at large: Samples came from the United States, Italy and Spain, spanning acute and convalescent COVID-19. Sample material is recorded as cDNA or gDNA derived from T cells, B-cell-depleted T cells, or PBMCs.

Losses at the gene ends were 5 bases for V and 4 bases for J; bases not matched to a gene: 9. The germline gives CDR1 SGHTA, CDR2 FQGNSA. CDR3 length: 16 residues. Original handling: Reference gene primer amplification yielded estimated nucleated cell counts. Sequencing used immunoSEQ multiplex PCR; TCRdb keeps in-frame clones, though not all of them. The V and J calls and clone size come from that table; D and trimming were worked out from the DNA. The profile shows roughly 170,000 clones, approximately 86% of them singletons. The rearrangement uses TRBV7-2 and TRBJ2-2; TRBD2 matches at 8 bases. This TCR was recovered from a middle-aged man with active or convalescent COVID-19. Sequencing was performed on peripheral blood. CDR3 residues: CASSPSGTRFTGELFF. The CDR3 DNA is TGTGCCAGCAGCCCCTCCGGGACTAGGTTCACCGGGGAGCTGTTTTTT.